This TCR beta chain was found in a study of identical twins. Study-wide points: Conclusions relied on cross-sectional statistical analysis, not following the same donors.

This clonotype was observed a few times. Antigen: not known. TCRdb redid the calling of the 5' RACE reads with MiXCR, one entry per CDR3 protein. The sample includes some 560,000 distinct CDR3 sequences, 9% to 10% of them seen just once. V was clipped by 5 bases and J by 5 bases, with 19 bases between them. CDR1 and CDR2 (germline): SGHTA, FQGNSA. The CDR3 totals 15 residues. This same sample was also part of a study on yellow fever vaccine responses in identical twins.

V usage is TRBV7-2 and J usage is TRBJ2-7; weak D call: TRBD2 (7 bases). The receptor was isolated from a young woman in good health. Sequencing was done on a sample of PBMCs. CDR3 DNA sequence: TGTGCCAGCAGCCCGAAGACGGGGGGCAGAGACGAGCAGTACTTC. Translating it yields CASSPKTGGRDEQYF.